This is a list of T cell receptor beta chains from one sample in a study of neurological immune-mediated disorders. TCRdb re-called the 5' RACE reads with MiXCR, one entry per CDR3 protein. Of about 55,000 distinct CDR3 sequences listed, about 4% are singletons. Sequencing was done on a sample of CD4+ T cells from blood. Receptors were obtained from a woman aged 40 to 49 with multiple sclerosis. Both conserved end residues are part of each CDR3. D genes are given only for firm matches. Size is omitted from some rows. Given values are once, few, many or a class for expanded clones.

>many|TRBD1|TRBV20-1|TRBJ2-3
TGCAGTGCTAGAGAAGACAGGGGGCGAGATACGCAGTATTTT
CSAREDRGRDTQYF
>many|NA|TRBV20-1|TRBJ2-3
TGCAGTGCGGACGTCGCAGATACGCAGTATTTT
CSADVADTQYF
>many|NA|TRBV20-1|TRBJ2-1
TGCAGTGCTAGAGGGGGGGCGAGCTCCTACAATGAGCAGTTCTTC
CSARGGASSYNEQFF
>many|NA|TRBV5-1|TRBJ2-6
TGCGCCAGCAGCTTCCGCAACTCTGGGGCCAACGTCCTGACTTTC
CASSFRNSGANVLTF
>many|TRBD1|TRBV7-9|TRBJ1-2
TGTGCCAGCAGCTTAGCGGGACAGGGCGGAGGCTACACCTTC
CASSLAGQGGGYTF
>many|NA|TRBV5-4|TRBJ2-3
TGTGCCAGCAGCCGTGGAACTCCCTATGGAGTAACAGATACGCAGTATTTT
CASSRGTPYGVTDTQYF
>many|NA|TRBV15|TRBJ2-7
TGTGCCACCAGCAGAGAAAGGACACACTACGAGCAGTACTTC
CATSRERTHYEQYF
>many|NA|TRBV10-3|TRBJ1-2
TGTGCCATCAGTGAGGGGCAGTACTATGGCTACACCTTC
CAISEGQYYGYTF
>few|NA|TRBV6-2/TRBV6-3|TRBJ2-3
TGTGCCAGCAGTCACCTTCCAAATACGCAGTATTTT
CASSHLPNTQYF
>many|TRBD2|TRBV20-1|TRBJ2-3
TGCAGTGCTAGAGCCCCTGAGTATAGACTAGCGGGGACAGATACGCAGTATTTT
CSARAPEYRLAGTDTQYF
>many|TRBD2|TRBV6-5|TRBJ2-1
TGTGCCAGCAGTTACACGGGACTAGCGACCTACAATGAGCAGTTCTTC
CASSYTGLATYNEQFF
>many|TRBD2|TRBV7-9|TRBJ2-1
TGTGCCAGCAGCAAGGCGGGGGGCGATGAGCAGTTCTTC
CASSKAGGDEQFF
>many|NA|TRBV23-1|TRBJ1-1
TGCGCCAGCAGGATCTGGGGGGTGCGCACTGAAGCTTTCTTT
CASRIWGVRTEAFF
>many|NA|TRBV10-3|TRBJ2-2
TGTGCCATCAGTGCGCCGGTCGGGGGAAACACCGGGGAGCTGTTTTTT
CAISAPVGGNTGELFF
>many|TRBD1|TRBV3-1|TRBJ1-3
TGTGCCAGCACTCGACAGGGATCAAGCACCATATATTTT
CASTRQGSSTIYF
>many|TRBD2|TRBV5-1|TRBJ2-5
TGCGCCAGCAGCTTGGCCCTCCTAGCGGGGGAACAAGAGACCCAGTACTTC
CASSLALLAGEQETQYF
>many|NA|TRBV10-3|TRBJ2-1
TGTGCCATCAGTGATTCTTCCACAGACCTACGACGGTACAATGAGCAGTTCTTC
CAISDSSTDLRRYNEQFF
>many|NA|TRBV5-1|TRBJ2-7
TGCGCCAGCAGCTTGGAAGACAGAAGTCGGGACGAGCAGTACTTC
CASSLEDRSRDEQYF
>many|NA|TRBV5-1|TRBJ1-4
TGCGCCAGCCGACCCGGGTACGGAGAAAAACTGTTTTTT
CASRPGYGEKLFF
>many|NA|TRBV12-5|TRBJ1-5
TGTGCTAGTGGAGAGGGCTCCAATCAGCCCCAGCATTTT
CASGEGSNQPQHF
>many|NA|TRBV5-5|TRBJ2-7
TGTGCCAGCAGCTTGGCCCCCGGGACAAGCTACGAGCAGTACTTC
CASSLAPGTSYEQYF
>many|NA|TRBV12-3/TRBV12-4|TRBJ1-6
TGTGCCAGCAGTTTAGAAGCGGGCCCGAGGTCACCCCTCCACTTT
CASSLEAGPRSPLHF
>many|TRBD2|TRBV4-1|TRBJ2-1
TGCGCCAGCAGCCAAGGCCTAGCGGGGGTAAACGGGGGGGAGCAGTTCTTC
CASSQGLAGVNGGEQFF
>NA|NA|TRBV19|TRBJ1-2
TGTGCCAGTAACAGAGGGAACGACTATGGCTACACCTTC
CASNRGNDYGYTF
>many|TRBD1|TRBV4-1|TRBJ1-3
TGCGCCAGCAGCCCAAGAAATGCAGGACAGGCCTCTGGAAACACCATATATTTT
CASSPRNAGQASGNTIYF
>few|NA|TRBV20-1|TRBJ1-1
TGCAGTGCGTCTACCACAGGGCGCACTGAAGCTTTCTTT
CSASTTGRTEAFF
>many|NA|TRBV11-2|TRBJ1-6
TGTGCCAGCAGCCCCTGGGGGGACCTCTCCTATAATTCACCCCTCCACTTT
CASSPWGDLSYNSPLHF
>many|NA|TRBV7-8|TRBJ1-2
TGTGCCAGCAGCTTATCCCGTCTTTATGGCTACACCTTC
CASSLSRLYGYTF
>many|NA|TRBV10-3|TRBJ1-2
TGTGCCACCCAACAGGGAAATCAGGGCTATGGCTACACCTTC
CATQQGNQGYGYTF
>many|NA|TRBV11-2|TRBJ1-5
TGTGCCAGCAGCTTGAGGGACAATCAGCCCCAGCATTTT
CASSLRDNQPQHF
>many|NA|TRBV5-1|TRBJ2-7
TGCGCCAGCAGCAGGGACGAGGGAGAACAGTACTTC
CASSRDEGEQYF
>many|TRBD1|TRBV6-5|TRBJ1-3
TGTGCCAGCAGACGCGGGACAGGAGGAAACACCATATATTTT
CASRRGTGGNTIYF
>many|NA|TRBV3-1|TRBJ1-1
TGTGCCAGCAGCCTATGGGAAAAAATGAACACTGAAGCTTTCTTT
CASSLWEKMNTEAFF
>many|TRBD2|TRBV4-2|TRBJ2-3
TGTGCCAGCAGCCAAGCCCCGGGACTAGCGGGGGGTGATACGCAGTATTTT
CASSQAPGLAGGDTQYF
>many|NA|TRBV7-9|TRBJ1-1
TGTGCCAGCAGCCTTAGGAGTATTCGCACTGAAGCTTTCTTT
CASSLRSIRTEAFF
>many|NA|TRBV11-2|TRBJ2-3
TGTGCCAGCAGCTTAATCGGATCTAGCACAGATACGCAGTATTTT
CASSLIGSSTDTQYF
>few|NA|TRBV29-1|TRBJ2-2
TGCAGCGTTGGAAGGGGGGCCAACACCGGGGAGCTGTTTTTT
CSVGRGANTGELFF
>many|TRBD1|TRBV4-2|TRBJ1-5
TGTGCCAGCAGCCAAGATCGGACAGGGGGAGACCAGCCCCAGCATTTT
CASSQDRTGGDQPQHF
>many|TRBD2|TRBV9|TRBJ2-1
TGTGCCAGCAGGGCCGGACTAGGGTTAGACAATGAGCAGTTCTTC
CASRAGLGLDNEQFF
>many|NA|TRBV18|TRBJ1-5
TGTGCCAGCTCGCCATACAGGCAGAATCAGCCCCAGCATTTT
CASSPYRQNQPQHF
>many|NA|TRBV12-3/TRBV12-4|TRBJ1-5
TGTGCCAGCAGTCCTTGGACAGCCGATCAGCCCCAGCATTTT
CASSPWTADQPQHF
>many|NA|TRBV7-9|TRBJ1-1
TGTGCCAGCAGCTTACTAGAGGGTGTGGGGACTGAAGCTTTCTTT
CASSLLEGVGTEAFF
>many|NA|TRBV10-3|TRBJ2-7
TGTGCCACGCTCGGACAGCTCTCCTACGAGCAGTACTTC
CATLGQLSYEQYF
>NA|NA|TRBV20-1|TRBJ2-7
TGCAGTGCTAGGGAGGGGCCCCCCTACGAGCAGTACTTC
CSAREGPPYEQYF
>many|NA|TRBV12-3/TRBV12-4|TRBJ2-7
TGTGCCAGCAGCTCCCAACCCTTCCAGGGAACTTATACCTACGAGCAGTACTTC
CASSSQPFQGTYTYEQYF